Below, one TCR beta chain is given with its context. As yet, its antigen is unknown. This sample was included in a study of T-cell memory formation after mild COVID-19. Looking at the study overall: Across donors, TCR clusters were largely donor specific. Findings of the study overall: Some clones that responded turned up in pre-infection memory, which suggests that cross-reactive memory joined in. CD4+ contracting clones were found mainly in CM and EM, and CD8+ ones in EMRA.

Amplification by 5'RACE using constant-segment primers produced TCR alpha and TCR beta cDNA libraries that carried sample barcodes and UMIs. TCRdb used MiXCR to reprocess the 5' RACE reads, holding one entry per CDR3 protein. The sample has 580,000 or so distinct CDR3 sequences; 15% to 20% are singletons. V lost 5 bases and J 2 bases, leaving 14 bases between the germline ends. The CDR3 spans 15 residues. Germline V gene lookup returns CDR1 SEHNR and CDR2 FQNEAQ (reference sequence). The sample was PBMCs or a T cell subset sorted from them (not recorded which). This rearrangement joins TRBV7-9 to TRBJ2-3; the D gene is possibly TRBD1 (6 bases). This receptor was identified in an adult woman who had mild COVID-19 (a few samples of this study predate the infection). Cell type and time point are not known. The CDR3 region is CASSHKQGPTDTQYF. In DNA form, the CDR3 reads TGTGCCAGCAGCCATAAACAGGGTCCCACAGATACGCAGTATTTT.